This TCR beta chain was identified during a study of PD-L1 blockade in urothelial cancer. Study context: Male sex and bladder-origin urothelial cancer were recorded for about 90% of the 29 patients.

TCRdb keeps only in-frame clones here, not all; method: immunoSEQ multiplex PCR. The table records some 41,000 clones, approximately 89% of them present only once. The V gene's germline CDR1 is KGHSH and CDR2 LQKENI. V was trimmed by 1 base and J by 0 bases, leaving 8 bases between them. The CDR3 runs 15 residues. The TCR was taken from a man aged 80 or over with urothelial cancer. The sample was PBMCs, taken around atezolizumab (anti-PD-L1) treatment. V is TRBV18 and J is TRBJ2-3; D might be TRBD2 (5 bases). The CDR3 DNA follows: TGTGCCAGCTCACCACGGCTAGCTAGCACAGATACGCAGTATTTT. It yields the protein CASSPRLASTDTQYF.